This T cell receptor (beta chain) comes out of a study of OX40 agonist ivuxolimab in advanced cancers. As for the study more broadly: Ivuxolimab, which targeted the costimulatory receptor OX40 (CD134), was an agonistic, fully human IgG2 monoclonal antibody. Peripheral TCRbeta sequencing aimed to test whether ivuxolimab altered TCR sequence diversity and caused clonal T-cell expansion. Patients were allowed to have had prior anti-PD-1, anti-PD-L1 or anti-CTLA-4 therapy, and more than 30% of the dose-escalation patients had previously received checkpoint inhibitors. Partial responses were achieved by three dose-escalation patients, of whom one had hepatocellular carcinoma and two had cutaneous melanoma. Of the roughly 53 patients in dose escalation, about 20 had hepatocellular carcinoma, some 15 had melanoma, 9 had renal cell carcinoma and 9 had head and neck cancer. The paper describes the monotherapy dose-escalation part (N of about 54 patients) of the phase I trial of ivuxolimab. The dose-escalation cohort was about 86% male with a mean age of about 60 years, ranging from about 20 to 80. Intravenous ivuxolimab was administered to patients every 2 weeks at six dose levels: 0.01, 0.1, 0.3, 1.5, 3 and 10 mg/kg.

To sequence the TCRbeta CDR3 region, genomic DNA was isolated from the sorted cells. TCRbeta CDR3 regions were sequenced using the immunoSEQ Assay. This immuneACCESS table, as held by TCRdb, lists in-frame sequences with V and J called but not all clones. Of the missing ones, under half trace to an unresolved V gene in checked studies; the others have no known cause. The sample contains 60,000 to 65,000 clones, 92% of them found a single time. Jointly, the top ten make up 0.62% of the sample. V is reduced by 3 bases and J by 8 bases, leaving a spacing of 15 bases between them. Spanning cysteine to phenylalanine, the CDR3 consists of 14 amino acids. CDR3 DNA only is kept here, 42 bases in frame from base 1. The germline V gene provides CDR1 SGHRS and CDR2 YFSETQ. The research as a whole found: After ivuxolimab, more expanded clones were found on average in CD8+ T cells than in CD4+ T cells. Low levels of normalized T-cell clonal expansion were also seen in some patients who did not respond. The antigen specificity of the clonally expanded peripheral T cells was not determined. In the 0.1-3.0 mg/kg groups, partial responders were among the patients with the lowest normalized peripheral clonal expansion, particularly in CD8+ T cells. At doses of 0.1 to 3.0 mg/kg, clonal expansion of both CD4+ and CD8+ T cells in blood was seen between baseline and week 6.

Patients with a history of autoimmune disease or receiving systemic immunosuppression were excluded from the trial. Peripheral blood for TCR sequencing was drawn from every dose cohort at baseline, at cycle 4 day 1 and at cycle 7 day 1. The samples were drawn from a first-in-human, open-label, multicenter phase I dose-escalation trial of ivuxolimab. Adults with locally advanced or metastatic melanoma, renal cell carcinoma, hepatocellular carcinoma or head and neck squamous cell carcinoma were enrolled in the trial. Before TCR sequencing, CD4+ T cells and CD8+ T cells from peripheral blood were sorted into separate populations. This clone was counted a single time. Its antigen is currently not known. Per-nucleotide qualities are absent, and no much larger clonotype sits a single base away.

The source of this sequence is an adult with an advanced solid tumor such as melanoma, head and neck, liver or kidney cancer. In this chain, TRBV5-1 is recombined with TRBJ1-3; 6 matching bases give a weak D call of TRBD1. The material sequenced was CD4+ or CD8+ T cells sorted from blood, taken in a trial of the OX40 agonist ivuxolimab. The bases are TGCGCCAGCAGCTCGACGGGGGCGGAAGACACCATATATTTT. Its protein product is CASSSTGAEDTIYF.